A single sample is the source of the 5 T cell receptor beta chains below, sequenced in a study of T cells in Graves' hyperthyroidism and ophthalmopathy (dated by TCRdb to between 2018 and 2021). Library preparation used multiplex PCR. Sequencer: Illumina HiSeq 2000. The TCR beta CDR3 regions were amplified from RNA transcripts. For the first round of RT-PCR on the TCR CDR3, the HTBI primer set was used together with the Qiagen OneStep RT-PCR kit. TCRdb reworked the public reads: Q25 trimming with fastp, MiXCR clone assembly, productive beta chains retained. Rows are unified per CDR3 protein, each entry keeping the most common DNA and genes. In this sample the table shows 330,000 or so distinct CDR3 sequences, roughly 18% of which occur a single time. 39% of the sample rests with the top ten. Sequenced: blood. These receptors originate from a man aged 50-60 years with Graves' ophthalmopathy.

The CDR3 loop is CASSLKGQGERATQYF. The CDR3 nucleotides are TGTGCCAGCAGCTTAAAAGGACAGGGGGAACGGGCGACCCAGTACTTC. V is TRBV7-9 and J is TRBJ2-5; 10 bases are shared with TRBD1. J lost 7 bases, V lost 2 bases, and 10 bases had no gene match. The CDR3 has 16 amino acids. Germline V gene data show CDR1 as SEHNR and CDR2 as FQNEAQ (reference sequence).

On this clonotype: This may come from a read error, since a much larger clone is one base off. The J gene is TRBJ1-1, the V gene TRBV3-1, with D unresolved. The CDR3 length is 15 residues. CDR1 is LGHDT, CDR2 YNNKEL, per germline (reference sequence). Trimming removed 2 bases from V and 0 bases from J, with 10 bases in between. The CDR3 is CASSQSKGMNTEAFF. The CDR3 DNA reads TGTGCCAGCAGCCAAAGTAAAGGGATGAACACTGAAGCTTTCTTT.

This clonotype was found many times. The chain couples TRBV30 to TRBJ2-5; D not certain. The CDR3 extends over 14 amino acids. Germline V gene sequence: CDR1 GTSNPN, CDR2 SVGIG (reference sequence). Trimming took 1 base from V and 5 from J, leaving 14 bases between them. The CDR3: CAWSASALRETQYF. The CDR3, as DNA: TGTGCCTGGAGTGCGTCAGCTCTCCGGGAGACCCAGTACTTC.

In its sample, this clonotype was seen a few times. The rearrangement joins TRBV2 to TRBJ1-1; TRBD1 might be the D (5 bases). Deletions cut 4 bases from V and 4 bases from J, with 10 bases between. The CDR3 is made up of 13 amino acids. CDR1 and CDR2 (germline): SNHLY, FYNNEI. The CDR3 loop is CASSGGVATEAFF. The CDR3 DNA follows: TGTGCCAGCAGTGGAGGGGTGGCCACTGAAGCTTTCTTT. Complete variable domain (other parts from reference TRBV2 and TRBJ1-1): EPEVTQTPSHQVTQMGQEVILRCVPISNHLYFYWYRQILGQKVEFLVSFYNNEISEKSEIFDDQFSVERPDGSNFTLKIRSTKLEDSAMYFCASSGGVATEAFFGQGTRLTVV.

This clonotype has at least ten counts. The chain links TRBV20-1 to TRBJ2-5, with D unresolved. Germline V CDR1 and CDR2: DFQATT, SNEGSKA (reference sequence). The V and J ends lost 0 bases and 1 base respectively, with 12 bases between them. CDR3 length: 15 amino acids. In DNA, the CDR3 is TGCAGTGCTAGAGATTCGTTGGGCAGCCAAGAGACCCAGTACTTC. It codes for CSARDSLGSQETQYF.